One sample yielded the 30 T cell receptor beta chains listed below, sequenced in a study of blood T cell repertoires in COVID-19 (dated by TCRdb to the early 2020s). The library relied on the immunoSEQ multiplex PCR assay. What TCRdb holds here is the immuneACCESS table cut down to in-frame rearrangements. Part of the clones is not present; checked against another copy, under half of the missing clones reflect an unresolved V gene, and the others are unexplained. The sample table records 98,000 or so clones; 65% to 90% of these occur just once. The ten largest account for 4.8% of the sample. Input material: peripheral blood. Receptors originate from a man in his sixties with acute or convalescent COVID-19.

This chain links TRBV21-1 with TRBJ2-1; whether TRBD2, the table's D call, matches the DNA was not checked. TRBV21-1 is annotated as a pseudogene. CDR3 length: 15 residues. The CDR3 region is CASSNRDCAYNEQFF. CDR3 bases: TGTGCCAGCAGCAACCGGGACTGTGCCTACAATGAGCAGTTCTTC.

The V and J genes are TRBV11-1 and TRBJ2-5; perhaps TRBD2 as D (5 bases). Germline CDR1 SGHAT, CDR2 FQDESV (reference sequence). CDR3 size: 16 residues. V gave up 4 bases and J gave up 1 base, with 16 bases separating them. CDR3 loop: CASSYPAESPQETQYF. The CDR3 nucleotides read TGTGCCAGCAGCTACCCAGCGGAATCCCCCCAAGAGACCCAGTACTTC.

The CDR3 DNA reads as TGTGCCAGCAGTTACTCCACAGGGTACAATGAGCAGTTCTTC. This translates into CASSYSTGYNEQFF. The chain is built from TRBV6-5 and TRBJ2-1, with D maybe TRBD1 (6 bases). V was trimmed by 0 bases and J by 4 bases, leaving 7 bases between them. Germline V gene sequence: CDR1 MNHEY, CDR2 SVGAGI. CDR3 size: 14 residues.

The chain links TRBV2 to TRBJ2-7; possible D gene TRBD1, 6 bases. The CDR3 totals 14 residues. Germline V gives CDR1 SNHLY, CDR2 FYNNEI. Trimming pared 8 bases from V and 3 bases from J, leaving 17 bases between. The CDR3 bases are TGTGCCAGCGGACGGAGAGGGACAAACTACGAGCAGTACTTC. Its protein is CASGRRGTNYEQYF.

The V and J genes are TRBV3-1 (or the pseudogene TRBV3-2) and TRBJ1-6; D remains ambiguous. The germline V and J ends were trimmed by 4 bases and 10 bases, with 11 bases remaining between them. CDR1 is LGHDT and CDR2 is YNNKEL in the germline V gene (reference sequence). The CDR3 is 13 amino acids. The CDR3 DNA reads as TGTGCCAGCAGCCTCCCAGGAGGCTCACCCCTCCACTTT. As protein: CASSLPGGSPLHF.

This chain links TRBV5-1 with TRBJ2-7; 10 positions agree with TRBD1. V lost 4 bases to trimming and J lost 3 bases; unmatched junction nucleotides: 4. Germline V gene data show CDR1 as SGHRS and CDR2 as YFSETQ. The CDR3 has 14 amino acids. CDR3 in DNA: TGCGCCAGCAGCCCCGGACAGGGGGTCTACGAGCAGTACTTC. Encoded protein: CASSPGQGVYEQYF.

The V call is TRBV7-9, the J call TRBJ2-1, with TRBD2 identical over 12 bases. Germline V gene data show CDR1 as SEHNR and CDR2 as FQNEAQ (reference sequence). The CDR3 is made up of 18 amino acids. The ends lost 4 bases at V and 4 bases at J; junction bases unmatched: 11. The CDR3 sequence: CASSSSTSGSPRYNEQFF. DNA of the CDR3: TGTGCCAGCAGCTCTTCGACTAGCGGGAGTCCCCGGTACAATGAGCAGTTCTTC.

V gene TRBV5-1 combines with J gene TRBJ1-4; 9 bases line up with TRBD1. V was clipped by 1 base and J by 7 bases; unmatched bases: 11. Looked up from germline, CDR1 is SGHRS and CDR2 is YFSETQ. The CDR3 extends over 17 amino acids. The CDR3 sequence: CASSLSGGTGNGEKLFF. The CDR3 DNA follows: TGCGCCAGCAGCTTGTCGGGTGGGACAGGGAACGGTGAAAAACTGTTTTTT.

The sample holds one count of this clone. The chain has TRBV3-1 (or the pseudogene TRBV3-2) and TRBJ2-2, with D perhaps matching TRBD1 (5 bases). V lost 6 bases and J 6 bases, leaving 11 bases between the germline ends. The CDR3 length is 13 residues. CDR1 is LGHDT and CDR2 is YNNKEL in the germline V gene (reference sequence). Here the CDR3 DNA reads TGTGCCAGCAGTACCGACAGACCCGGGGAGCTGTTTTTT. It is translated as CASSTDRPGELFF.

The chain has TRBV14 and TRBJ2-6, with D unresolved. Germline-derived CDR1 and CDR2 are SGHDN and FVKESK. The length of the CDR3 is 14 residues. Trimming left V 4 bases short and J 0 bases short, with 4 bases between. The chain's CDR3 is CASSRYSGANVLTF. CDR3 bases: TGTGCCAGCAGCCGTTACTCTGGGGCCAACGTCCTGACTTTC.

This clone showed up just a few times. The chain combines TRBV12-3 or TRBV12-4 with TRBJ1-1, with a tentative D call TRBD1 (6 bases). The CDR3 runs to 13 residues. V was trimmed by 2 bases and J by 6 bases, leaving 10 bases between them. The CDR3 sequence: CASSLQGSAEAFF. The CDR3 coding sequence is TGTGCCAGCAGTTTACAGGGGAGCGCTGAAGCTTTCTTT.

This chain joins TRBV7-3 and TRBJ1-6, with D unresolved. Germline CDR1 and CDR2: SGHTA and FQGTGA. The V end lost 4 bases, the J end lost 7 bases, and 8 bases lay between the germline ends. This CDR3 contains 13 residues. The CDR3 DNA is TGTGCCAGCAGCTCCTACGGGAATTCACCCCTCCACTTT. It specifies CASSSYGNSPLHF. Looking up the rest from reference TRBV7-3 and TRBJ1-6 gives the full variable domain: GAGVSQTPSNKVTEKGKYVELRCDPISGHTALYWYRQSLGQGPEFLIYFQGTGAADDSGLPNDRFFAVRPEGSVSTLKIQRTERGDSAVYLCASSSYGNSPLHFGNGTRLTVT.

CDR3 amino acids: CASSILGQERAFF. The CDR3 DNA reads TGTGCCAGTAGTATCCTCGGACAGGAGCGAGCTTTCTTT. This rearrangement joins TRBV19 to TRBJ1-1, with TRBD1 identical over 7 bases. The CDR3 contains 13 residues. CDR1 LNHDA and CDR2 SQIVND come from the germline V gene (reference sequence). V lost 3 bases to trimming and J lost 10 bases; unmatched junction nucleotides: 8.

The table lists this clone with a few counts. This chain joins TRBV6-5 and TRBJ1-2; TRBD1 matches 9 bases. CDR3 size: 13 residues. J gave up 2 bases and V 8 bases, and 3 bases lay outside the gene matches. Germline V gene sequence: CDR1 MNHEY, CDR2 SVGAGI. CDR3 nucleotides: TGTGCCAGCGCTGACAGGGGGAACTATGGCTACACCTTC. Translated, it gives CASADRGNYGYTF.

The table lists this clone with a count of one. J is TRBJ1-4 and V is TRBV20-1, with TRBD1 as a possible D gene (5 bases). V lost 3 bases and J lost 0, with 11 bases in between. The CDR3 totals 15 residues. Germline V CDR1 and CDR2: DFQATT, SNEGSKA (reference sequence). The CDR3 region has the DNA TGCAGTGCTAGTCAGGGTTTGGCAACTAATGAAAAACTGTTTTTT. It translates to CSASQGLATNEKLFF.

The chain recombines TRBV27 with TRBJ2-7; 9 bases line up with TRBD1. The junction had 8 bases not matched to a gene; V was cut back by 4 bases and J by 4 bases. The CDR3 sequence is 15 residues long. Per germline, CDR1 MNHEY and CDR2 SMNVEV (reference sequence). CDR3 coding DNA: TGTGCCAGCAGTTCCTTGGGACAGGGCGAATACGAGCAGTACTTC. It codes for CASSSLGQGEYEQYF.

With respect to this clone: Other DNA sequences in this specimen translate into the identical CDR3. CDR3 region: CASSYSSANYGYTF. The CDR3 DNA reads TGTGCCAGCAGTTACTCTTCGGCTAACTATGGCTACACCTTC. The chain combines TRBV6-5 with TRBJ1-2; D remains ambiguous. Germline V lookup: CDR1 MNHEY, CDR2 SVGAGI. With 0 bases removed from V and 0 bases from J, the gap between germline ends came to 5 bases. The CDR3 runs 14 residues.

The J gene is TRBJ1-6, the V gene TRBV6-4, with 9 positions matching TRBD1. The V and J ends lost 6 bases and 10 bases, in that order; junction bases with no gene match: 13. Per germline, CDR1 MRHNA and CDR2 SNTAGT. The CDR3 length is 16 residues. The CDR3: CASRTSRSDRGSPLHF. In DNA, the CDR3 is TGTGCCAGCAGGACCTCGCGTTCGGACAGGGGCTCACCCCTCCACTTT.

The chain uses TRBV7-3 and TRBJ2-1; TRBD2 matches at 10 bases. The CDR3 has 16 residues. J was trimmed by 5 bases and V by 3 bases; bases with no gene match: 7. Germline assignment: CDR1 SGHTA and CDR2 FQGTGA. The CDR3 sequence: CASSFAGLAENNEQFF. CDR3 bases: TGTGCCAGCAGCTTCGCCGGACTAGCGGAAAACAATGAGCAGTTCTTC.

The chain is built from TRBV9 and TRBJ2-5; D gene unclear. The CDR3 runs to 14 residues. Germline V gives CDR1 SGDLS, CDR2 YYNGEE. The V end lost 0 bases, the J end lost 7 bases, and 13 bases lay between the germline ends. The CDR3 loop is CASSVADTEWTQYF. CDR3 nucleotides: TGTGCCAGCAGCGTAGCGGATACAGAATGGACCCAGTACTTC.

The genes are TRBV12-5 and TRBJ1-1; TRBD1 matches 10 bases. The CDR3 consists of 18 residues. CDR1 is LGHNT, CDR2 FRNRAP, per germline. J lost 4 bases, V lost 0 bases, and 11 bases had no gene match. The CDR3 spells CASGLVVGTGVQSTEAFF. CDR3 nucleotides: TGTGCTAGTGGTTTGGTAGTGGGGACAGGGGTCCAGAGCACTGAAGCTTTCTTT. Full variable domain (remainder filled in from reference TRBV12-5 and TRBJ1-1): DARVTQTPRHKVTEMGQEVTMRCQPILGHNTVFWYRQTMMQGLELLAYFRNRAPLDDSGMPKDRFSAEMPDATLATLKIQPSEPRDSAVYFCASGLVVGTGVQSTEAFFGQGTRLTVV.

The gene calls are TRBV11-3 and TRBJ1-5; no definite D call. The CDR3 has 15 amino acids. V gave up 2 bases and J gave up 3 bases, with 11 bases separating them. Germline V gene lookup returns CDR1 SGHNT and CDR2 YENEEA. CDR3 sequence (DNA): TGTGCCAGCAGCTTAAACAGTCAGTTCAATCAGCCCCAGCATTTT. Translated, it gives CASSLNSQFNQPQHF.

The V and J genes are TRBV10-2 and TRBJ1-1; D may be TRBD1 (5 bases). Trimming pared 7 bases from V and 3 bases from J, leaving 12 bases between. The CDR3 extends over 13 amino acids. CDR1 and CDR2 from the germline V gene are WSHSY and SAAADI. In DNA form, the CDR3 reads TGCGCCAGCAATCCGGGGGGATACACTGAAGCTTTCTTT. Translation: CASNPGGYTEAFF.

This clone was counted between two and nine times. J is TRBJ2-2 and V is TRBV7-2; 12 nucleotides line up with TRBD2. Germline V gene sequence: CDR1 SGHTA, CDR2 FQGNSA. Trimming took 6 bases from V and 2 from J; bases not matched to a gene: 13. This CDR3 is built from 19 residues. CDR3 sequence (DNA): TGTGCCAGCAGATCCCCTGGGCTAGCGGGAGGGGTAAACACCGGGGAGCTGTTTTTT. This codes for CASRSPGLAGGVNTGELFF.

The sample holds a few counts of this clone. The rearrangement links TRBV19 to TRBJ1-5; possibly TRBD1 for D (6 bases). The CDR3 covers 18 residues. V lost 1 base to trimming and J lost 0 bases, with 16 bases between them. CDR1 LNHDA and CDR2 SQIVND come from the germline V gene (reference sequence). In DNA form, the CDR3 reads TGTGCCAGTAGTATAGTCTACAGGGAGGGGTATAGCAATCAGCCCCAGCATTTT. Protein product: CASSIVYREGYSNQPQHF.

J is TRBJ1-5 and V is TRBV28; TRBD1 matches at 7 bases. Germline-derived CDR1 and CDR2 are MDHEN and SYDVKM. This CDR3 is 13 amino acids long. Here the CDR3 reads CSIHRGSNQPQHF. CDR3 nucleotides: TGTTCGATCCACAGGGGATCGAATCAGCCCCAGCATTTT.

The chain is built from TRBV5-4 and TRBJ2-1; the D gene is possibly TRBD2 (6 bases). The ends were cut back, 2 bases at V and 9 bases at J, with 15 bases in the middle. Germline values: CDR1 SGHNT, CDR2 YYREEE (reference sequence). The CDR3 totals 14 residues. DNA for the CDR3: TGTGCCAGCAGCTTAAGGGTTAGGGAGGCTGAGCAGTTCTTC. Amino acids: CASSLRVREAEQFF.

This clone was picked up a small number of times. This chain connects TRBV29-1 to TRBJ2-7; TRBD2 matches at 15 bases. The ends lost 7 bases at V and 2 bases at J; junction bases unmatched: 6. CDR3 length: 15 amino acids. CDR1 and CDR2 from the germline V gene are SQVTM and ANQGSEA. The CDR3 nucleotides are TGCAGCGCAGACGGGACTAGCGGGGGGACCTACGAGCAGTACTTC. This encodes CSADGTSGGTYEQYF.

The table lists this clone with a count of one. The chain uses TRBV3-1 (or the pseudogene TRBV3-2) and TRBJ2-1; TRBD2 is a possible D gene (6 bases). This CDR3 region has 17 residues. Trimming pared 1 base from V and 3 bases from J, leaving 16 bases between. Germline CDR1 and CDR2: LGHDT and YNNKEL (reference sequence). CDR3: CASSQGAVTSFYNEQFF. Here the CDR3 DNA reads TGTGCCAGCAGCCAAGGGGCCGTGACTAGTTTCTACAATGAGCAGTTCTTC.

This clone was seen a few times. Distinct nucleotide sequences in the sample also encode this CDR3. This rearrangement joins TRBV12-3 or TRBV12-4 to TRBJ1-1; D might be TRBD1 (6 bases). CDR3 length: 13 residues. Trimming left V 3 bases short and J 5 bases short, with 10 bases between. In nucleotides, the CDR3 is TGTGCCAGCAGTTTGGGGGGGCCTACTGAAGCTTTCTTT. Translation: CASSLGGPTEAFF.